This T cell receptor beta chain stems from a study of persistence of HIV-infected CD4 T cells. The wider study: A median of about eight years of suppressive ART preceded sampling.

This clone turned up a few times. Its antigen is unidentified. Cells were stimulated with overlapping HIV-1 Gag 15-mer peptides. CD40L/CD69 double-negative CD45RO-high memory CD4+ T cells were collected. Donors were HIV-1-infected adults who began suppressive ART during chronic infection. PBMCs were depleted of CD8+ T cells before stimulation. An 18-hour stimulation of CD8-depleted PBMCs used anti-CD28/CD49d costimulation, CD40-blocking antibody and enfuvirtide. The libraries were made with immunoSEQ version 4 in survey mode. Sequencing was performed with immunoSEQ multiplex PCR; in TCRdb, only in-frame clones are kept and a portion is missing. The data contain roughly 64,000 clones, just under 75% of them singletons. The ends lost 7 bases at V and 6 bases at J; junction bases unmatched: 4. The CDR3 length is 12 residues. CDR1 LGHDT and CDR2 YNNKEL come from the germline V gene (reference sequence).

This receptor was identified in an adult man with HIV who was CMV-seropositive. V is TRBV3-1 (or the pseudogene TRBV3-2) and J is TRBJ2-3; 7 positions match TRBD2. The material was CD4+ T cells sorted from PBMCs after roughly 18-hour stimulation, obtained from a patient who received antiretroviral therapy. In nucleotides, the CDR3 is TGTGCCAGCAACCGGGGAGGGGATACGCAGTATTTT. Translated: CASNRGGDTQYF.